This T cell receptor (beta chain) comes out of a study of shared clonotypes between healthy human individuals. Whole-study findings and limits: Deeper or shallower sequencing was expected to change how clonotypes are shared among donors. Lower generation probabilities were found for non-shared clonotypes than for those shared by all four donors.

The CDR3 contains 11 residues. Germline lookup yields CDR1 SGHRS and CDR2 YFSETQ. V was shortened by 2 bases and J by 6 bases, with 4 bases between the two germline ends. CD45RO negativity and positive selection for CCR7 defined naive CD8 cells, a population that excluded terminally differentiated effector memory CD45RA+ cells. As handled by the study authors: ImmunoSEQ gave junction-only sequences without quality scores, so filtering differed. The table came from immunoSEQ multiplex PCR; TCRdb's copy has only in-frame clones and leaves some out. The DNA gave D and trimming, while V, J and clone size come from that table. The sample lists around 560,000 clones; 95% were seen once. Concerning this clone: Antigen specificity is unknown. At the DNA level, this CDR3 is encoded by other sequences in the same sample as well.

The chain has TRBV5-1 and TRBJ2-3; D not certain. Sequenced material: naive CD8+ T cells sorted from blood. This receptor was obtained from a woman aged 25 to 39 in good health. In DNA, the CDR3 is TGCGCCAGCAGCTTCGGGGATACGCAGTATTTT. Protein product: CASSFGDTQYF.